This T cell receptor beta chain was identified during a study of CXCR3-negative and CXCR3-positive naive CD8 T cells (dated by TCRdb to between 2017 and 2020). Describing the broader study: In total, roughly 130 million TRB reads were obtained, corresponding to roughly 1.5 +/- 0.3 million reads per library. The diversity and physicochemical repertoire analyses included about a dozen donors pooled from two independent experiments. Naive subsets from five or six donors and memory cells from 3 donors were included in the TRBV-TRBJ cluster analysis.

On this clonotype: What antigen it recognizes has not been identified.

The paper's findings and limits, for the study overall: TRBV-TRBJ usage was similar between naive CXCR3-negative and CXCR3-positive cells from the same donor, while memory cells showed distinct patterns. Freshly isolated PBMCs were used for most assays because CXCR3 expression went down partially after cryopreservation. Because surface CD5, which is linked to self-reactivity in mice, was comparable between the naive subsets, TCR interaction strength was also inferred from TRB CDR3 physicochemical properties. Both naive subsets had comparably high repertoire diversity, while memory CD8+ T cells had much lower repertoire diversity. Compared with CXCR3-negative naive cells, CXCR3-positive naive cells had TRB CDR3s with higher hydrophobicity (lower Kidera factor 4), lower energy, and higher strength and volume indices.

The sample was run on a NextSeq 550. The Human TCR Profiling Kit (MiLaboratory) was used to make UMI-labeled 5' RACE TRB cDNA libraries. cDNA synthesis used the entire amount of extracted RNA, and PCR amplification then used the entire amount of cDNA produced. Libraries were prepared in parallel with an identical number of PCR cycles. In the paper's pipeline: About 54,000 +/- 9,700 unique UMI-labeled TRB cDNA molecules per library were extracted with MIGEC and MiXCR, with at least two reads per UMI required. Each library averaged about 40,000 +/- 10,000 functional in-frame TRB CDR3 nucleotide clonotypes without stop codons. After downsampling to 5000 UMI-labeled TRB molecules per sample, diversity metrics such as normalized Shannon-Wiener and Chao1 were calculated in VDJtools. For the central five CDR3 residues, VDJtools calculated physicochemical properties weighted by clonotype size, namely interaction energy, strength, volume and Kidera factor 4. TCRdb reprocessed the reads, and each CDR3 protein sequence is entered once, without DNA. These V and J calls rely on TCRdb rather than the paper's analysis. For this sample, the table gives 50,000 to 65,000 distinct CDR3 sequences. About 4.5% of the sample goes to the ten largest clones.

The germline V gene gives CDR1 as SGHDN and CDR2 as FVKESK. The CDR3 runs 16 amino acids, cysteine and phenylalanine included. DNA was not recorded. Each CD8+ T cell subset was flow-sorted in triplicate, with roughly 300,000 cells per subset placed directly into RLT lysis buffer. Naive CD8+ T cells were defined stringently as CD45RO-CCR7+CD27+CD95- to exclude memory contaminants. Peripheral blood mononuclear cells were isolated from buffy coats using standard density gradient centrifugation. A FACSAria III was used to flow-sort naive CD8+ T cells into CXCR3-negative and CXCR3-positive populations. Total RNA was extracted from sorted cells with an RNeasy Mini Kit.

The sample consisted of naive CXCR3- CD8+ T cells from blood. In light of the paper, this sample's cell subset or site label describes: CD45RO-CCR7+CD27+CD95- naive CD8+ T cells lacking CXCR3 (TNR3-). This clonotype was obtained from a human donor in good health. Some clones in this sample may be carry-over from other donors' samples. The sequence links TRBV14 to TRBJ2-1; TCRdb calls TRBD1, which cannot be checked without DNA. The CDR3: CASSPLGDGSYNEQFF.